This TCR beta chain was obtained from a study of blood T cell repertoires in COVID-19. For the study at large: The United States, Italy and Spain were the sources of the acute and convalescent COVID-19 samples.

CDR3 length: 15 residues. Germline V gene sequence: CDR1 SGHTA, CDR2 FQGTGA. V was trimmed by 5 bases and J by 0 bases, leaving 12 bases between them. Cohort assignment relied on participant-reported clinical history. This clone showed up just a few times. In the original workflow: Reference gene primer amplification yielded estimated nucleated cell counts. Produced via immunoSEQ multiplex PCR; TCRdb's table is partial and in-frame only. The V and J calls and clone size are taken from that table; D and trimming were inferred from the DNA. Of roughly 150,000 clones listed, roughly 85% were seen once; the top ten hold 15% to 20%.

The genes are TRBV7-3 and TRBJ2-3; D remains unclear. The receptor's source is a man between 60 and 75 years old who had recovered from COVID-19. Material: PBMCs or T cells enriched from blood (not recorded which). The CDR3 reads CASSLRRGSTDTQYF. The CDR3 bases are TGTGCCAGCAGCCTACGCCGCGGCAGCACAGATACGCAGTATTTT.